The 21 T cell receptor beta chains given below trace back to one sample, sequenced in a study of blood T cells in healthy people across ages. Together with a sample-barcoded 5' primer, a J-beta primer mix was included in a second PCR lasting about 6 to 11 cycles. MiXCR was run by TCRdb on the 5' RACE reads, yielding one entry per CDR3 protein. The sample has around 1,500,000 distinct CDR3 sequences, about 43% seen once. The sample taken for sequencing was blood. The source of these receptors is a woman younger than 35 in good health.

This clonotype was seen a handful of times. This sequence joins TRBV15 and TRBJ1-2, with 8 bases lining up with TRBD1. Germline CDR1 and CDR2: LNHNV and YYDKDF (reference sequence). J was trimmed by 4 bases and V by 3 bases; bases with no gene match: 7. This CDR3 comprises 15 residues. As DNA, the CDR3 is TGTGCCACCAGCAGGGATCCGGGGACAGGCTATGGCTACACCTTC. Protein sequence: CATSRDPGTGYGYTF.

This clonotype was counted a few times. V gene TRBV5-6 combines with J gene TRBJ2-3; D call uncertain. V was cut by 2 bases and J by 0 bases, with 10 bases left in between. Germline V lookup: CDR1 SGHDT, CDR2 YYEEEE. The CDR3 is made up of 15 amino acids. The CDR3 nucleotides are TGTGCCAGCAGCTTTTCCCTAACTAGCACAGATACGCAGTATTTT. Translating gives CASSFSLTSTDTQYF.

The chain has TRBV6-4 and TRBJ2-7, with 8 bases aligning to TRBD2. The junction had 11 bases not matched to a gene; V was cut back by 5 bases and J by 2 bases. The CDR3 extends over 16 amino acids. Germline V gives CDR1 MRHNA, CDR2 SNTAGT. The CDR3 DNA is TGTGCCAGCAGTCCCTCCGCTAGCGGGTCAACCTACGAGCAGTACTTC. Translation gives CASSPSASGSTYEQYF.

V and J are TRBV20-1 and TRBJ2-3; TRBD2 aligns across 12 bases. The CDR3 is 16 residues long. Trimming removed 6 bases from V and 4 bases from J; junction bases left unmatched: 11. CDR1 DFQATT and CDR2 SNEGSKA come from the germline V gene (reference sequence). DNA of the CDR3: TGCAGTGCCCAATTCCTAGCGGGAGGGCCCCCAGATACGCAGTATTTT. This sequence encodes CSAQFLAGGPPDTQYF.

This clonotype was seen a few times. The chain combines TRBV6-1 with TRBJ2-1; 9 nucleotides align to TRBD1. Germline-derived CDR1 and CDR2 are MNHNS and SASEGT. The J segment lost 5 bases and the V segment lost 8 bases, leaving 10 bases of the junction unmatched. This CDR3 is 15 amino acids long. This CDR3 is CASFDGTGINNEQFF. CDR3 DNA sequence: TGTGCCAGCTTTGACGGGACAGGGATAAACAATGAGCAGTTCTTC.

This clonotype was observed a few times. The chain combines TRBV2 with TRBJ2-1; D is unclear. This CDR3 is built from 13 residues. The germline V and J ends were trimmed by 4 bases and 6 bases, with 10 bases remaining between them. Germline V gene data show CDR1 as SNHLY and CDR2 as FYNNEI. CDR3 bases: TGTGCCAGCAGTGGGCCAAACGGCAATGAGCAGTTCTTC. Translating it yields CASSGPNGNEQFF.

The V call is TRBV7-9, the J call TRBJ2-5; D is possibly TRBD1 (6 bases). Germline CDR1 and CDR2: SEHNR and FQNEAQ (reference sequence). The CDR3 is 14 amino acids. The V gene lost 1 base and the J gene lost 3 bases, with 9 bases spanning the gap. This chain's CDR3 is CASSLVRGEETQYF. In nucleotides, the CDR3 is TGTGCCAGCAGCTTAGTCAGGGGAGAAGAGACCCAGTACTTC.

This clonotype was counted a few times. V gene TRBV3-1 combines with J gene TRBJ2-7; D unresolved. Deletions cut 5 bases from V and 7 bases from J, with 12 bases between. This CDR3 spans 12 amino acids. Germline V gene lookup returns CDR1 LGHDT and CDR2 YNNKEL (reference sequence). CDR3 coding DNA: TGTGCCAGCAGCTACCTAGAAAGGGAGCAGTACTTC. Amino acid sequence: CASSYLEREQYF.

CDR3 DNA sequence: TGTGCCAGCAGTTCCCGAGGGGGGGCCTCCTACGAGCAGTACTTC. It codes for CASSSRGGASYEQYF. The rearrangement uses TRBV28 and TRBJ2-7; D may be TRBD2 (7 bases). The germline gives CDR1 MDHEN, CDR2 SYDVKM. The CDR3 runs to 15 residues. Trimming removed 4 bases from V and 0 bases from J, with 13 bases in between.

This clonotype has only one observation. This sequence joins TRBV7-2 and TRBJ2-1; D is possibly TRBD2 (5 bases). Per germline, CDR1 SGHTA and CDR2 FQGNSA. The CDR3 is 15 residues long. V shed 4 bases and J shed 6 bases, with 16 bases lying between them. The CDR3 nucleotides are TGTGCCAGCAGCTCCCTAGGACTGGGGAGCAATGAGCAGTTCTTC. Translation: CASSSLGLGSNEQFF.

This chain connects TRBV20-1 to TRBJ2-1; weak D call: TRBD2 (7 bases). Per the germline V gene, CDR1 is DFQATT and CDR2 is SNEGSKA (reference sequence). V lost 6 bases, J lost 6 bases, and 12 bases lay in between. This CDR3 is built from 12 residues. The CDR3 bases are TGCAGTGCGCGGGGGCCAGGCAATGAGCAGTTCTTC. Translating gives CSARGPGNEQFF.

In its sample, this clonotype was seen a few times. CDR3 DNA sequence: TGTGCCAGCAGCTTAGCGAGGAGCAATGAGCAGTTCTTC. This encodes CASSLARSNEQFF. V usage is TRBV7-8 and J usage is TRBJ2-1; D call uncertain. Trimming took 0 bases from V and 6 from J, leaving 6 bases between them. The germline V gene encodes CDR1 SGHVS and CDR2 FQNEAQ. The CDR3 loop spans 13 amino acids.

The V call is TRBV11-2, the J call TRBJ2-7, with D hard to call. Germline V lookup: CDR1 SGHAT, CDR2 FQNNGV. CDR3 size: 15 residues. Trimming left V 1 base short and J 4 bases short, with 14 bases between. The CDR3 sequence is CASSLAPGSGYEQYF. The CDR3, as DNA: TGTGCCAGCAGCTTAGCCCCGGGCTCTGGTTACGAGCAGTACTTC.

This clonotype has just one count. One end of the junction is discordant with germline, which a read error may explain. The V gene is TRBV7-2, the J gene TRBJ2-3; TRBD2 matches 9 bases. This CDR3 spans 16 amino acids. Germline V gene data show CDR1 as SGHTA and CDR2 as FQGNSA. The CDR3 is CASRLRLAELTGTQYF. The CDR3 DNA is TGTGCCAGCAGACTAAGACTAGCGGAGCTCACAGGTACGCAGTATTTT.

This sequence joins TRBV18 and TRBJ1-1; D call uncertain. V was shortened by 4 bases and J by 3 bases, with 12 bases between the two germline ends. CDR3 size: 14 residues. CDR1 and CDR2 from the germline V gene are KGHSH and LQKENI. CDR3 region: CASSLLIGDTEAFF. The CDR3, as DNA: TGTGCCAGCTCACTATTGATTGGGGACACTGAAGCTTTCTTT. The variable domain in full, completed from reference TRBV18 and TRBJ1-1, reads NAGVMQNPRHLVRRRGQEARLRCSPMKGHSHVYWYRQLPEEGLKFMVYLQKENIIDESGMPKERFSAEFPKEGPSILRIQQVVRGDSAAYFCASSLLIGDTEAFFGQGTRLTVV.

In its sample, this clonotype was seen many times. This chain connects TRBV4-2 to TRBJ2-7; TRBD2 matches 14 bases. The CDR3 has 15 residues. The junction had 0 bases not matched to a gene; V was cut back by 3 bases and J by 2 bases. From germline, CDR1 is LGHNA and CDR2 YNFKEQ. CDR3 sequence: CASSQTSGGAYEQYF. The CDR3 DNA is TGTGCCAGCAGCCAGACTAGCGGGGGGGCCTACGAGCAGTACTTC.

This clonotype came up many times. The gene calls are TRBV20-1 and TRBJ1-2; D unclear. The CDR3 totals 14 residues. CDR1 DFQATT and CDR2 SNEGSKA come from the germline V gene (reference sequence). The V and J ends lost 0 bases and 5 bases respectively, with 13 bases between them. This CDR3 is CSARDGRTDYGYTF. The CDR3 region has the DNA TGCAGTGCTAGAGATGGGAGGACGGATTATGGCTACACCTTC.

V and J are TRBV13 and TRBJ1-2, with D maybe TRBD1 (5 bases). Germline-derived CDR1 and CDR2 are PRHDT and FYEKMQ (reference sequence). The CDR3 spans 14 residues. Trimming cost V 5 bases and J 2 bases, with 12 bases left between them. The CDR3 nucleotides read TGTGCCAGCAGCGGGACTTTATGGAACTATGGCTACACCTTC. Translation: CASSGTLWNYGYTF.

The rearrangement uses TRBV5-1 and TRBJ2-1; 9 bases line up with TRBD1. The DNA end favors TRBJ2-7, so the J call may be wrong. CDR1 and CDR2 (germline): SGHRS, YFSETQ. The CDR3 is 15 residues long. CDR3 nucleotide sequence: TGCGCCAGCAGCCGGGACAGGGCCTCCTACAATGAGCAGTACTTC. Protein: CASSRDRASYNEQYF.

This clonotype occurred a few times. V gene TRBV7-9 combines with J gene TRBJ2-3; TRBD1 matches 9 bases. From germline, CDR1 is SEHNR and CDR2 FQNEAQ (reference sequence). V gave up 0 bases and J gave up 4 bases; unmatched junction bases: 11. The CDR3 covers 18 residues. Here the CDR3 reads CASSLAFDRGYGADTQYF. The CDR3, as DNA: TGTGCCAGCAGCTTAGCTTTCGACAGGGGGTATGGAGCAGATACGCAGTATTTT.

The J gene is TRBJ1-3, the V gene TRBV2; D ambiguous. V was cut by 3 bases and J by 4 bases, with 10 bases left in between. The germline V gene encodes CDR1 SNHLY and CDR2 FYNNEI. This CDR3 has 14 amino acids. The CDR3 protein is CASSDKGWGNTIYF. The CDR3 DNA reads TGTGCCAGCAGTGACAAGGGTTGGGGAAACACCATATATTTT. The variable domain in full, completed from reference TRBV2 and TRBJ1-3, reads EPEVTQTPSHQVTQMGQEVILRCVPISNHLYFYWYRQILGQKVEFLVSFYNNEISEKSEIFDDQFSVERPDGSNFTLKIRSTKLEDSAMYFCASSDKGWGNTIYFGEGSWLTVV.